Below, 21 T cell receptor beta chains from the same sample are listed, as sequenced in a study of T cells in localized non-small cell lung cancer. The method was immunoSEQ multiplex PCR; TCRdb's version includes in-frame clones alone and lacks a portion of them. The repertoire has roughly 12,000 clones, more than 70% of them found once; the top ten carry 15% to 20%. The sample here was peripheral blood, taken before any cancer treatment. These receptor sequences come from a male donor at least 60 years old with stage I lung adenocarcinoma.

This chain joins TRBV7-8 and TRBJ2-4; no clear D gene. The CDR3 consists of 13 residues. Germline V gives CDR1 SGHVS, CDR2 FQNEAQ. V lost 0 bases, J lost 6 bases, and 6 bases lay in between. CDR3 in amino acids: CASSLALGNIQYF. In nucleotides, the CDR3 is TGTGCCAGCAGCTTAGCGCTGGGAAACATTCAGTACTTC.

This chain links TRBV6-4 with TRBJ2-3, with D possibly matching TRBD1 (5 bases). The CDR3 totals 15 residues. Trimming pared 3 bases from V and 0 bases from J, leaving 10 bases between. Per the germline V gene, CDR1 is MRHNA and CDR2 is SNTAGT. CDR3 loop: CASSDDSSSTDTQYF. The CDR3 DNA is TGTGCCAGCAGTGATGACAGTTCTAGCACAGATACGCAGTATTTT.

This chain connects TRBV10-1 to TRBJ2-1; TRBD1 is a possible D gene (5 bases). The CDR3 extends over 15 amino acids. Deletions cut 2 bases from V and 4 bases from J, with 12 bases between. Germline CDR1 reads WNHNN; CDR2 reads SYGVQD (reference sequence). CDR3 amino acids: CASSEDSVAYNEQFF. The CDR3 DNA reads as TGCGCCAGCAGTGAGGACAGTGTCGCGTACAATGAGCAGTTCTTC.

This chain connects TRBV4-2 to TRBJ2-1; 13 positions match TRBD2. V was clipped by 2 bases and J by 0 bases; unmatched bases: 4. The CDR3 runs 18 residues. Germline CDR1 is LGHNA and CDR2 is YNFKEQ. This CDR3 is CASSQRLAGGGSYNEQFF. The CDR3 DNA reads TGTGCCAGCAGCCAACGACTAGCGGGAGGAGGCTCCTACAATGAGCAGTTCTTC.

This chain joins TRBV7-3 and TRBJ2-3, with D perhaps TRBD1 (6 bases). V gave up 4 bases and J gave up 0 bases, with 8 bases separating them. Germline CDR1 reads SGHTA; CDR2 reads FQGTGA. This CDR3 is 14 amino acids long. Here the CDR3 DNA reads TGTGCCAGCAGCTCGGGACACAGCACAGATACGCAGTATTTT. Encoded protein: CASSSGHSTDTQYF.

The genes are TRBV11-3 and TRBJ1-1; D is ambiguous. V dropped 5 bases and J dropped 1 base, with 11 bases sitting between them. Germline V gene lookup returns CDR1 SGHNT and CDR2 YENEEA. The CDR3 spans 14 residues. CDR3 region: CASSQNNKNTEAFF. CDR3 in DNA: TGTGCCAGCAGCCAGAATAATAAGAACACTGAAGCTTTCTTT.

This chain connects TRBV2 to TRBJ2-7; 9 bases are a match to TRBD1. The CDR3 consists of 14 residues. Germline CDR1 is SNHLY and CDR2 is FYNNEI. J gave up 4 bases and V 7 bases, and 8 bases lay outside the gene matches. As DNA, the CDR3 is TGTGCCAGCAAAAGGACAGGGGCGAAGTACGAGCAGTACTTC. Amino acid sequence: CASKRTGAKYEQYF.

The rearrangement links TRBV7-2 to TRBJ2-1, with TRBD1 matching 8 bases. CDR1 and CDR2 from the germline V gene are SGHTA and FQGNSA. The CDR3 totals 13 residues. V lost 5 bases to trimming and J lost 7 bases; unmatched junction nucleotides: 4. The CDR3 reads CASSLDRVNEQFF. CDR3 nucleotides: TGTGCCAGCAGCCTGGACAGGGTAAATGAGCAGTTCTTC. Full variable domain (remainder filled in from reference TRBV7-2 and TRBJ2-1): GAGVSQSPSNKVTEKGKDVELRCDPISGHTALYWYRQSLGQGLEFLIYFQGNSAPDKSGLPSDRFSAERTGGSVSTLTIQRTQQEDSAVYLCASSLDRVNEQFFGPGTRLTVL.

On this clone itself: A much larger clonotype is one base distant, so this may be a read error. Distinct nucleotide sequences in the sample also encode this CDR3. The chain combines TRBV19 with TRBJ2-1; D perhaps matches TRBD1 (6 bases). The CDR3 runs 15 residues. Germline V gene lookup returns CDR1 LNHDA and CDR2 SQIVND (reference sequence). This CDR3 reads CASSTDTRRDNEQFF. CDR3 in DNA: TGTGCCAGTAGTACCGACACTAGAAGGGACAATGAGCAATTCTTC.

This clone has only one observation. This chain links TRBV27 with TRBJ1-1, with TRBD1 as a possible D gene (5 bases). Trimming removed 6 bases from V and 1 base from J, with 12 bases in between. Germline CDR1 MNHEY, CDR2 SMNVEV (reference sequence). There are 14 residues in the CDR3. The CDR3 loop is CASSAVTGNTEAFF. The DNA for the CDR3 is TGTGCCAGCAGCGCCGTTACAGGGAACACTGAAGCTTTCTTT.

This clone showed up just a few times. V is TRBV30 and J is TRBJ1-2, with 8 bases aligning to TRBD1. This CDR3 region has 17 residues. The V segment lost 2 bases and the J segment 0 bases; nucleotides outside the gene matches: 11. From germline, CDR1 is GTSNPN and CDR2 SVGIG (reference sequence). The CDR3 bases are TGTGCCTGGAGTAGAAGGACAGGGACCTTTGCTAACTATGGCTACACCTTC. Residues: CAWSRRTGTFANYGYTF.

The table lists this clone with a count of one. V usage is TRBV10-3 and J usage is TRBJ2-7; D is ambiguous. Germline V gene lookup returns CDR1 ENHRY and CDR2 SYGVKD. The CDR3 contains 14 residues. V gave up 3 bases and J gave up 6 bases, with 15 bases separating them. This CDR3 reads CAISDRISIREQYF. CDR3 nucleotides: TGTGCCATCAGTGATCGGATTTCCATACGCGAGCAGTACTTC.

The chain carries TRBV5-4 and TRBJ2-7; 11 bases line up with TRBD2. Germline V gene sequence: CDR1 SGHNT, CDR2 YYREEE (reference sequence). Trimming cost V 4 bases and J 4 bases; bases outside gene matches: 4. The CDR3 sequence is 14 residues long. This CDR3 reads CASSPGTSGYEQYF. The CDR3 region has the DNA TGTGCCAGCAGCCCCGGGACTAGCGGTTACGAGCAGTACTTC.

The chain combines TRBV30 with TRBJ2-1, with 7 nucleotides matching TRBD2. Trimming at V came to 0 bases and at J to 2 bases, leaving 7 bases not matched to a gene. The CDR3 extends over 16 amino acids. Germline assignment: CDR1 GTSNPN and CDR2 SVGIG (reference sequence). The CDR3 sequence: CAWSVLGGSAYNEQFF. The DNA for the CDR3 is TGTGCCTGGAGTGTCCTCGGCGGGAGCGCCTACAATGAGCAGTTCTTC.

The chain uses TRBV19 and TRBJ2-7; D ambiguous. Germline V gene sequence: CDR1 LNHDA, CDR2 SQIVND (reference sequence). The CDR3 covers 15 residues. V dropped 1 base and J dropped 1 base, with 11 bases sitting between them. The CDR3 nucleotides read TGTGCCAGTAGTATAGGCATAGGAAAGTCCTACGAGCAGTACTTC. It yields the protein CASSIGIGKSYEQYF.

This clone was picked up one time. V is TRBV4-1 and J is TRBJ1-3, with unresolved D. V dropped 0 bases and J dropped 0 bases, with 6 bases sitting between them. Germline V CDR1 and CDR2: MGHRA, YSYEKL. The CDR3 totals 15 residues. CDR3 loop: CASSQEWPSGNTIYF. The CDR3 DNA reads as TGCGCCAGCAGCCAAGAGTGGCCCTCTGGAAACACCATATATTTT.

The CDR3 reads CASSVSTDEAVYNEQFF. In nucleotides, the CDR3 is TGTGCCAGCAGCGTATCAACGGATGAGGCGGTGTACAATGAGCAGTTCTTC. The gene calls are TRBV9 and TRBJ2-1, with no clear D. Trimming removed 1 base from V and 4 bases from J, with 18 bases in between. The CDR3 has 17 amino acids. The germline V gene has CDR1 SGDLS and CDR2 YYNGEE. The full variable domain, rest sourced from reference TRBV9 and TRBJ2-1, is DSGVTQTPKHLITATGQRVTLRCSPRSGDLSVYWYQQSLDQGLQFLIQYYNGEERAKGNILERFSAQQFPDLHSELNLSSLELGDSALYFCASSVSTDEAVYNEQFFGPGTRLTVL.

The CDR3 is CASSNRVGTQYF. CDR3 bases: TGTGCCAGTAGTAACAGGGTCGGGACCCAGTACTTC. V and J are TRBV19 and TRBJ2-5, with D possibly being TRBD1 (6 bases). The germline V gene encodes CDR1 LNHDA and CDR2 SQIVND (reference sequence). The CDR3 has 12 residues. The germline V and J ends were trimmed by 4 bases and 7 bases, with 10 bases remaining between them. Filled out from reference TRBV19 and TRBJ2-5, the complete variable domain reads DGGITQSPKYLFRKEGQNVTLSCEQNLNHDAMYWYRQDPGQGLRLIYYSQIVNDFQKGDIAEGYSVSREKKESFPLTVTSAQKNPTAFYLCASSNRVGTQYFGPGTRLLVL.

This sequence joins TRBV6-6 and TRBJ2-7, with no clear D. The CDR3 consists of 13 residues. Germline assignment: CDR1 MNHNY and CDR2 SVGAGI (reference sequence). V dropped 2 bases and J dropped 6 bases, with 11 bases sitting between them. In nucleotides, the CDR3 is TGTGCCAGCAGTTACGGAAGGGTTGGCGAGCAGTACTTC. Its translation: CASSYGRVGEQYF.

The CDR3 sequence is CASSLDSFYGYTF. CDR3 DNA sequence: TGCGCCAGCAGCTTGGACAGCTTCTATGGCTACACCTTC. The chain joins TRBV5-1 to TRBJ1-2; D not resolved. The length of the CDR3 is 13 residues. Germline assignment: CDR1 SGHRS and CDR2 YFSETQ. The germline V and J ends were trimmed by 0 bases and 4 bases, with 7 bases remaining between them.

CDR3 region: CASSFTGSFGANVLTF. CDR3 in DNA: TGCGCCAGCAGCTTTACAGGGAGCTTTGGGGCCAACGTCCTGACTTTC. This chain uses TRBV5-1 with TRBJ2-6, with D tentatively TRBD1 (6 bases). V lost 2 bases and J 3 bases, leaving 12 bases between the germline ends. CDR1 and CDR2 (germline): SGHRS, YFSETQ. This CDR3 region has 16 residues.